This T cell receptor beta chain was sequenced in a study of monozygotic twins with inflammatory bowel disease. Regarding the study as a whole: Healthy twins shared more clonotypes with others than IBD patients, most markedly active ones. Researchers reported no repertoire similarity difference between concordant and discordant twins, possibly from limited power. Among IBD patients, TCRbeta diversity (inverse Simpson) was lower than in healthy co-twins.

From germline, CDR1 is MNHEY and CDR2 SVGAGI. The CDR3 has 16 residues. Concerning this clonotype: Its specificity is unknown.

Each CDR3 protein gets one entry in TCRdb, which reprocessed the 5' RACE reads and gives no DNA. The table for this sample gives about 150,000 distinct CDR3 sequences. This sequence joins TRBV6-5 and TRBJ1-3; TCRdb's D call of TRBD1 is untestable without DNA. The clonotype originates from a human donor with ulcerative colitis or Crohn's disease, or a healthy co-twin of an affected twin (not recorded which). Specimen: blood. CDR3 residues: CASSLQGTASGNTIYF.